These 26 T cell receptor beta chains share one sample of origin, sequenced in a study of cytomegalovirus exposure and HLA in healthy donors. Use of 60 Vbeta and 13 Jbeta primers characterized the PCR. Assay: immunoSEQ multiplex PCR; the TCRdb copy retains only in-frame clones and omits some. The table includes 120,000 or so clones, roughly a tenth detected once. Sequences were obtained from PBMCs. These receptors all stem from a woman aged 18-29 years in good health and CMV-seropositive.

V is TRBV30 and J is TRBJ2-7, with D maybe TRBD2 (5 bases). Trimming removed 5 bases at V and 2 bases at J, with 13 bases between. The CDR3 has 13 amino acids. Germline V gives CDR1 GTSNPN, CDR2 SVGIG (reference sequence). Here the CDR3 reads CAWAGYGAYEQYF. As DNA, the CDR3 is TGTGCCTGGGCGGGCTATGGGGCCTACGAGCAGTACTTC.

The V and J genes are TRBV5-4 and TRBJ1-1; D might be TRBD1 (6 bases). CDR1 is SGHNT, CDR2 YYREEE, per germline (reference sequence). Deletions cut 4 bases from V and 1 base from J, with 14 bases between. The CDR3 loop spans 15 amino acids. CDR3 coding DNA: TGTGCCAGCAGCCAAGGGGGGGCCCCGAACACTGAAGCTTTCTTT. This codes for CASSQGGAPNTEAFF.

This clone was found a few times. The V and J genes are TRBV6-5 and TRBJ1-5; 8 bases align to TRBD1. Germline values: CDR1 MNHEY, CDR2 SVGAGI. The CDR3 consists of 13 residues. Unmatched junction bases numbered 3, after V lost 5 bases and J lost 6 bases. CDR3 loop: CASSDRGVQPQHF. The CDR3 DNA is TGTGCCAGCAGTGACAGGGGAGTTCAGCCCCAGCATTTT.

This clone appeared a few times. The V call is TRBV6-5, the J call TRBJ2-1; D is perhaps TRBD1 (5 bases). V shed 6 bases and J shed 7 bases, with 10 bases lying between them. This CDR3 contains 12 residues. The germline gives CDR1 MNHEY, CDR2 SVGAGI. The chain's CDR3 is CASSQGWNEQFF. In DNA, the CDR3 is TGTGCCAGCAGCCAGGGTTGGAATGAGCAGTTCTTC.

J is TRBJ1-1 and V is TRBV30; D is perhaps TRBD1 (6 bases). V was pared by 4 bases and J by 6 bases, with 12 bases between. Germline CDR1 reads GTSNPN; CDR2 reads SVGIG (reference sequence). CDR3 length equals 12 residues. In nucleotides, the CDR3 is TGTGCCTGGATAGGGGGAAAACCTGAAGCTTTCTTT. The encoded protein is CAWIGGKPEAFF.

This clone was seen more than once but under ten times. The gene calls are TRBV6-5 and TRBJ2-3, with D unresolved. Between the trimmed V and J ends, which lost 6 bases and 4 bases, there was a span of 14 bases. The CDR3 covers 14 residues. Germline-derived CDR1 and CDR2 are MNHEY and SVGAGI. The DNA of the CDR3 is TGTGCCAGCAGCCACCTAGTTCCCCCAGATACGCAGTATTTT. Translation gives CASSHLVPPDTQYF.

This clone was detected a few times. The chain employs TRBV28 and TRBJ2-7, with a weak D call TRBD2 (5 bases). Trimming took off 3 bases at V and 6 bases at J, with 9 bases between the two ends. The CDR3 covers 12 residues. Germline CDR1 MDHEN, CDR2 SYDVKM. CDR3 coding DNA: TGTGCCAGCAGTTTTGAGGGTTTCGAGCAGTACTTC. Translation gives CASSFEGFEQYF. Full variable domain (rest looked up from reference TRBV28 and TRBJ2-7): DVKVTQSSRYLVKRTGEKVFLECVQDMDHENMFWYRQDPGLGLRLIYFSYDVKMKEKGDIPEGYSVSREKKERFSLILESASTNQTSMYLCASSFEGFEQYFGPGTRLTVT.

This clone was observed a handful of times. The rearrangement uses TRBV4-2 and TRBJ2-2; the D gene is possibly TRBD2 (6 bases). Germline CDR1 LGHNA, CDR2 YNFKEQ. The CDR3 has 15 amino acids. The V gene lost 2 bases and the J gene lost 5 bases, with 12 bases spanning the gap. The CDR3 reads CASSQREKLTGELFF. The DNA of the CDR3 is TGTGCCAGCAGCCAACGGGAGAAACTTACCGGGGAGCTGTTTTTT.

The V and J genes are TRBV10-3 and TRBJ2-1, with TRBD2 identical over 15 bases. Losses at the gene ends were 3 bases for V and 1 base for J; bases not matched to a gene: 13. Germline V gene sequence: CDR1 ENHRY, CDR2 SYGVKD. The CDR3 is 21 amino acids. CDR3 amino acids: CAISEMGVGLAGGSSYNEQFF. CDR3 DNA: TGTGCCATCAGTGAAATGGGGGTAGGACTAGCGGGAGGGAGTTCCTACAATGAGCAGTTCTTC.

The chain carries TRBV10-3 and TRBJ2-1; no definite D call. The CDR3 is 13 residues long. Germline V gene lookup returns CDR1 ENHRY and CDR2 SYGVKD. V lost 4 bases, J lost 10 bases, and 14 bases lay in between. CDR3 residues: CAISVGPSAEQFF. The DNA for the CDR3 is TGTGCCATCAGTGTTGGGCCTTCGGCAGAGCAGTTCTTC.

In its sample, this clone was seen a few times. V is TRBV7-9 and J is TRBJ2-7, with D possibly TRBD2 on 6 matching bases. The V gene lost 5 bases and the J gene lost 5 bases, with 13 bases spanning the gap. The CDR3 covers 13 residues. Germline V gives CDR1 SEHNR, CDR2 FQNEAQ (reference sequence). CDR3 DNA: TGTGCCAGCAGCGCGTCGATAGCGGACGAGCAGTACTTC. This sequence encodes CASSASIADEQYF.

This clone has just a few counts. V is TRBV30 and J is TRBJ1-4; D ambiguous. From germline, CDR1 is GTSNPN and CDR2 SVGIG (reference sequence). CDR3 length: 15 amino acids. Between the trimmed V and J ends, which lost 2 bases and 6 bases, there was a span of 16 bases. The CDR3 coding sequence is TGTGCCTGGAGTCTCCCAGGAGGGATCGATGAAAAACTGTTTTTT. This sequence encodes CAWSLPGGIDEKLFF. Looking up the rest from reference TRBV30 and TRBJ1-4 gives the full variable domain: SQTIHQWPATLVQPVGSPLSLECTVEGTSNPNLYWYRQAAGRGLQLLFYSVGIGQISSEVPQNLSASRPQDRQFILSSKKLLLSDSGFYLCAWSLPGGIDEKLFFGSGTQLSVL.

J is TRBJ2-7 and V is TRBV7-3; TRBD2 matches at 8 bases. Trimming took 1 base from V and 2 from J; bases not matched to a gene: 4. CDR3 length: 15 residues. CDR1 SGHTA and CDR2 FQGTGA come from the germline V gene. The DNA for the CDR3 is TGTGCCAGCAGCTTAAGCGGGACTAGAGCCTACGAGCAGTACTTC. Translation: CASSLSGTRAYEQYF. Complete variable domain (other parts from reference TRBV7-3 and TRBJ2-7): GAGVSQTPSNKVTEKGKYVELRCDPISGHTALYWYRQSLGQGPEFLIYFQGTGAADDSGLPNDRFFAVRPEGSVSTLKIQRTERGDSAVYLCASSLSGTRAYEQYFGPGTRLTVT.

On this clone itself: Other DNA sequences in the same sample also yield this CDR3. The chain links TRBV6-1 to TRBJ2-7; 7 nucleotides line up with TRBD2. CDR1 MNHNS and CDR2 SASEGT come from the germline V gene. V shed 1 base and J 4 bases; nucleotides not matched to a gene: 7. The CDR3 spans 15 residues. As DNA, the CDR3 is TGTGCCAGCAGTGAAGGTCTAGCGGAGGGTTACGAGCAGTACTTC. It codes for CASSEGLAEGYEQYF.

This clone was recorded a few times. The CDR3 spells CAWTRQGDTEAFF. The CDR3 DNA reads TGTGCCTGGACCCGCCAAGGGGACACTGAAGCTTTCTTT. The chain couples TRBV30 to TRBJ1-1, with TRBD1 as a possible D gene (5 bases). The CDR3 contains 13 residues. Trimming took 4 bases from V and 3 from J, leaving 12 bases between them. Germline V gene sequence: CDR1 GTSNPN, CDR2 SVGIG (reference sequence).

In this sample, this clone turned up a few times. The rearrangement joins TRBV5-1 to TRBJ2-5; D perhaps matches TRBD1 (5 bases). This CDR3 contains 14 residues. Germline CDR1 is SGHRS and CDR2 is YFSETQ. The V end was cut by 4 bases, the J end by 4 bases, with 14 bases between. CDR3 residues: CASSQETALETQYF. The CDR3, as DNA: TGCGCCAGCAGCCAGGAGACAGCATTAGAGACCCAGTACTTC.

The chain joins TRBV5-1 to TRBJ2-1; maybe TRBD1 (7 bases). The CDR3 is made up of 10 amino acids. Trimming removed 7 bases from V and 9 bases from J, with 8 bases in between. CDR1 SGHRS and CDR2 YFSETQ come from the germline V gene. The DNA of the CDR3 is TGCGCCAGCCAGGGGGGTGAGCAGTTCTTC. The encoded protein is CASQGGEQFF.

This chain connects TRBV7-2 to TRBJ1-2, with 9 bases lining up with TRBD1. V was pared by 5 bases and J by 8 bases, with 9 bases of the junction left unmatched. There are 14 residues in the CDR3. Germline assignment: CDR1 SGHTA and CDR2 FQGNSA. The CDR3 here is CASSPVDRGLGYTF. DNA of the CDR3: TGTGCCAGCAGCCCCGTGGACAGGGGATTGGGCTACACCTTC.

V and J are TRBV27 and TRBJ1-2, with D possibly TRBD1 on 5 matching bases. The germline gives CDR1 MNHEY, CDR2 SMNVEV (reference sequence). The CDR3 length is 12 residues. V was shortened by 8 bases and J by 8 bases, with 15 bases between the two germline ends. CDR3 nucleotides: TGTGCCAGCTCGACAGTCCTGGGGGGCTACACCTTC. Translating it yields CASSTVLGGYTF.

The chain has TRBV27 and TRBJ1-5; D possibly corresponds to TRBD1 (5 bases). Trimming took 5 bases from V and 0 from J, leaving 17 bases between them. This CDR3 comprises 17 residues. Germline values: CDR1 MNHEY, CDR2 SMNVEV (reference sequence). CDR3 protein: CASSPQTDEYSNQPQHF. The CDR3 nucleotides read TGTGCCAGCAGTCCCCAGACAGACGAATATAGCAATCAGCCCCAGCATTTT.

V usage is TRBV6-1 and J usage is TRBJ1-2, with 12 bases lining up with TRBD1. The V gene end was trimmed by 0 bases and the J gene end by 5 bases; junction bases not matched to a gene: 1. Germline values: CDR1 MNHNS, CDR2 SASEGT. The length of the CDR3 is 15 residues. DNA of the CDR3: TGTGCCAGCAGTGAAGCGGGACAGGGGGCATATGGCTACACCTTC. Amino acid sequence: CASSEAGQGAYGYTF.

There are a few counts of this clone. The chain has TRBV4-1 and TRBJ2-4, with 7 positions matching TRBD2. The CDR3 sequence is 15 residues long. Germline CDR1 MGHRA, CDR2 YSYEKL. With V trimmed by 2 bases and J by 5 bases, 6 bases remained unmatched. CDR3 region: CASSQRGEQQNIQYF. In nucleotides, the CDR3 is TGCGCCAGCAGCCAACGGGGGGAACAACAAAACATTCAGTACTTC.

The CDR3 sequence is CASSINPGLVSYEQYF. The CDR3 region has the DNA TGTGCCAGTAGTATAAACCCGGGACTGGTCTCCTACGAGCAGTACTTC. The chain employs TRBV19 and TRBJ2-7; TRBD2 might be the D (6 bases). Trimming cost V 2 bases and J 0 bases, with 14 bases left between them. Germline V gives CDR1 LNHDA, CDR2 SQIVND (reference sequence). The CDR3 has 16 residues.

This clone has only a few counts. CDR3 amino acids: CASSMGGADTQYF. The CDR3 DNA reads as TGTGCCAGTAGTATGGGTGGAGCAGATACGCAGTATTTT. J is TRBJ2-3 and V is TRBV19; D not certain. Germline CDR1 LNHDA, CDR2 SQIVND (reference sequence). The germline V and J ends were trimmed by 3 bases and 4 bases, with 8 bases remaining between them. The CDR3 contains 13 residues.

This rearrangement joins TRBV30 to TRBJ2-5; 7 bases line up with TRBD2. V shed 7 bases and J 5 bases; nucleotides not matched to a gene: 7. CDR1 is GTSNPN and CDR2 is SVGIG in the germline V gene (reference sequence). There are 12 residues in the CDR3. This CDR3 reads CASTGGAETQYF. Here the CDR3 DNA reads TGTGCCTCTACGGGGGGTGCGGAGACCCAGTACTTC.

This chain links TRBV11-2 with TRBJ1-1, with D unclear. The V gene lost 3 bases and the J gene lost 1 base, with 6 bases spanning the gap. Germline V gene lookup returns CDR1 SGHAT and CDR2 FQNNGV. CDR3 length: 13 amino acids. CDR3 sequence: CASSFIQNTEAFF. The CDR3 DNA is TGTGCCAGCAGCTTCATCCAGAACACTGAAGCTTTCTTT.